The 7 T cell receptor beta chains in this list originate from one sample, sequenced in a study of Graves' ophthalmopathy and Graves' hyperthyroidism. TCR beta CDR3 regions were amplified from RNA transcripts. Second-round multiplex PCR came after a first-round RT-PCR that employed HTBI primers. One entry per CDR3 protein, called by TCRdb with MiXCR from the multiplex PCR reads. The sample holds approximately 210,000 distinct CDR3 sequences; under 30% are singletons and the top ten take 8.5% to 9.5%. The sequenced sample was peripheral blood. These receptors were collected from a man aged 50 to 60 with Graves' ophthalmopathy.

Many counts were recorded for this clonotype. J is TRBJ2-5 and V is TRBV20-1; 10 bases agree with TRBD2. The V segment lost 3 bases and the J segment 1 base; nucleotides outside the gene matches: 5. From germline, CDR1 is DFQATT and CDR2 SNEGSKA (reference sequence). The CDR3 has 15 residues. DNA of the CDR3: TGCAGTGCTAGTCAAGCGGGAGGGATCCAAGAGACCCAGTACTTC. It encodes CSASQAGGIQETQYF.

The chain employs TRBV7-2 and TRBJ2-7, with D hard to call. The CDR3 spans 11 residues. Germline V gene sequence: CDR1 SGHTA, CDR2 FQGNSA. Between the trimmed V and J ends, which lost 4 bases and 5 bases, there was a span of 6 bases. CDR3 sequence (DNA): TGTGCCAGCAGCTATACGGACGAGCAGTACTTC. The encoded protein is CASSYTDEQYF.

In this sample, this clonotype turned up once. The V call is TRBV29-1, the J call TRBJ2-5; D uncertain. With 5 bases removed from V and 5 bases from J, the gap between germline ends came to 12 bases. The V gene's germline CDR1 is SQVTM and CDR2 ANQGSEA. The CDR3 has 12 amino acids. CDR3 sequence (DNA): TGCAGCGTTTCCCCAGGTCCGGAGACCCAGTACTTC. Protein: CSVSPGPETQYF.

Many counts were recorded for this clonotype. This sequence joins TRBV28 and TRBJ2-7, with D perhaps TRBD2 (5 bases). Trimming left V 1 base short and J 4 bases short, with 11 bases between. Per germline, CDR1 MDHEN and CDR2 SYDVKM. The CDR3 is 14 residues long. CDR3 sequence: CASSLFRGLYEQYF. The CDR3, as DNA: TGTGCCAGCAGTTTATTCCGGGGTTTGTACGAGCAGTACTTC.

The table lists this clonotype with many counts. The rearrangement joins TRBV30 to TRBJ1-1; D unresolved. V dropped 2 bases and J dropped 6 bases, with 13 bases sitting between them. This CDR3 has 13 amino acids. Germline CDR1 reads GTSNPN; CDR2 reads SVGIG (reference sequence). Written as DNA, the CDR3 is TGTGCCTGGAGTCTCGGCCTGGGAGCTGAAGCTTTCTTT. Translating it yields CAWSLGLGAEAFF.

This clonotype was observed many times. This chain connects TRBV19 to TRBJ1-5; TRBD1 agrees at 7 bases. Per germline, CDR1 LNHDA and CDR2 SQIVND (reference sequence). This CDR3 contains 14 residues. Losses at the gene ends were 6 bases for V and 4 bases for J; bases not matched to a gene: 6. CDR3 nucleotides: TGTGCCAGTAGCCTCGACAGGGATAATCAGCCCCAGCATTTT. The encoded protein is CASSLDRDNQPQHF.

CDR3 coding DNA: TGCAGTGCTAGGACTAGCGGGACTCCCGAGCAGTACTTC. This gives the protein CSARTSGTPEQYF. The chain recombines TRBV20-1 with TRBJ2-7; 11 bases agree with TRBD2. There are 13 residues in the CDR3. J lost 6 bases, V lost 3 bases, and 4 bases had no gene match. Per germline, CDR1 DFQATT and CDR2 SNEGSKA (reference sequence).